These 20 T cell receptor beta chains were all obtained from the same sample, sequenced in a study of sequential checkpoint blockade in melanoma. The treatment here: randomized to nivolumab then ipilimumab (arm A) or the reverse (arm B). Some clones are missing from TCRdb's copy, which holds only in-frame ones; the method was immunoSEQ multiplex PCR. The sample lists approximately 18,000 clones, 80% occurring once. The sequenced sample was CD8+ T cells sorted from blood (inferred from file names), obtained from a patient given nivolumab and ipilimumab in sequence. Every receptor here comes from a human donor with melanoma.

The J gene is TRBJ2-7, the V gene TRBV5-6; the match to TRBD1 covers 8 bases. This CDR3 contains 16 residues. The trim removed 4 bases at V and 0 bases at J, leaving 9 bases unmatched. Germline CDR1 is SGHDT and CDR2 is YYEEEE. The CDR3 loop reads CASSIEQGVYSYEQYF. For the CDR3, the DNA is TGTGCCAGCAGCATAGAACAGGGGGTTTACTCCTACGAGCAGTACTTC.

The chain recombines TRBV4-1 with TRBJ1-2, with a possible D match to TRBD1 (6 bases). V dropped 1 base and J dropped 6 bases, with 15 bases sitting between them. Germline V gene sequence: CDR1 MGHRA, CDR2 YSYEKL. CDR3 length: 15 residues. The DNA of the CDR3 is TGCGCCAGCAGCCAAGTTGGTCCGGACAGTGATGGCTACACCTTC. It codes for CASSQVGPDSDGYTF.

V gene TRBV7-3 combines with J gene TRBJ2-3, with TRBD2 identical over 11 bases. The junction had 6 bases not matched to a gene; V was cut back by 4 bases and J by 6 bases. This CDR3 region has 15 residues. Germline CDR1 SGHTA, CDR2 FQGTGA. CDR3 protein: CASSSSGTSGDTQYF. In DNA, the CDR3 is TGTGCCAGCAGCTCCTCCGGGACTAGCGGCGATACGCAGTATTTT.

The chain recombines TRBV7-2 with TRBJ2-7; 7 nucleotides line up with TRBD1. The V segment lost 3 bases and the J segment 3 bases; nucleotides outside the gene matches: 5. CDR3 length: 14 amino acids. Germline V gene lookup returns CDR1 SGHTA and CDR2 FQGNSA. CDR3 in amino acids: CASSFTGQSYEQYF. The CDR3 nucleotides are TGTGCCAGCAGCTTCACGGGACAGAGCTACGAGCAGTACTTC.

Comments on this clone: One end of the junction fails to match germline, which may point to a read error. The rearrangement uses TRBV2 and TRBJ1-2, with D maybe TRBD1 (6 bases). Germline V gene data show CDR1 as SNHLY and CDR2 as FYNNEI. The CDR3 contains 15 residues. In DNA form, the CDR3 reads TGTGCCAGCAGGGAAGGTTCACTGGGGGGGCCGGGCTACACCTTC. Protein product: CASREGSLGGPGYTF.

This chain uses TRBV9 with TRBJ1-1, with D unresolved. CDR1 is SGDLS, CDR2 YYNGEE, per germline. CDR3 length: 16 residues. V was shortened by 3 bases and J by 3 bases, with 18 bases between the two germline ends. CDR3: CASSGSMGGLYTEAFF. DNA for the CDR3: TGTGCCAGCAGCGGGTCCATGGGTGGGCTCTACACTGAAGCTTTCTTT. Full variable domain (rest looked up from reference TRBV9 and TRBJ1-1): DSGVTQTPKHLITATGQRVTLRCSPRSGDLSVYWYQQSLDQGLQFLIQYYNGEERAKGNILERFSAQQFPDLHSELNLSSLELGDSALYFCASSGSMGGLYTEAFFGQGTRLTVV.

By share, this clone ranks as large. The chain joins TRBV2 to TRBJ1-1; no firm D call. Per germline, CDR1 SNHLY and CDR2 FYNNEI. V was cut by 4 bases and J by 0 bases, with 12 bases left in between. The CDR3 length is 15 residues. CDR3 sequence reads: CASSGTESMNTEAFF. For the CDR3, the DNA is TGTGCCAGCAGTGGTACTGAGAGCATGAACACTGAAGCTTTCTTT.

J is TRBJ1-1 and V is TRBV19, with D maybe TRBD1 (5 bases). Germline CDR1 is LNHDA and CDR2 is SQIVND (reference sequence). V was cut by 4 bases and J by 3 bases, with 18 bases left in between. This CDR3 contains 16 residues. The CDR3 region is CASSNTNRRIDTEAFF. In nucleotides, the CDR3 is TGTGCCAGTAGTAACACCAACAGGAGAATAGACACTGAAGCTTTCTTT.

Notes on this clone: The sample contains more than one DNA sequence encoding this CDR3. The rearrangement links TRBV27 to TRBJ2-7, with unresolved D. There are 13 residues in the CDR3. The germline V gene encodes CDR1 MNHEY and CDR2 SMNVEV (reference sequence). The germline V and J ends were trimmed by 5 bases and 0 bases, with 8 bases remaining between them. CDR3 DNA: TGTGCCAGCAGTGCCAGCGTCTCCTACGAGCAGTACTTC. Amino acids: CASSASVSYEQYF.

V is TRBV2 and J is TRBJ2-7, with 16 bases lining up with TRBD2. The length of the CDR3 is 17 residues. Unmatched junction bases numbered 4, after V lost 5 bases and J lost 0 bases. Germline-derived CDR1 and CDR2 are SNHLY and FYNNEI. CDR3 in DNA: TGTGCCAGCAGTCCCGGGACTAGCGGGAGGGTCTCCTACGAGCAGTACTTC. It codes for CASSPGTSGRVSYEQYF. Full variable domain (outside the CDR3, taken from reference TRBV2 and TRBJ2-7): EPEVTQTPSHQVTQMGQEVILRCVPISNHLYFYWYRQILGQKVEFLVSFYNNEISEKSEIFDDQFSVERPDGSNFTLKIRSTKLEDSAMYFCASSPGTSGRVSYEQYFGPGTRLTVT.

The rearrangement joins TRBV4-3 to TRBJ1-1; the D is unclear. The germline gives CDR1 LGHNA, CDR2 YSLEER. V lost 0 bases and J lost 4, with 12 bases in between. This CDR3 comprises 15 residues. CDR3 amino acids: CASSQDLYRRTEAFF. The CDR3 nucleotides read TGCGCCAGCAGCCAAGATCTTTACAGACGCACTGAAGCTTTCTTT.

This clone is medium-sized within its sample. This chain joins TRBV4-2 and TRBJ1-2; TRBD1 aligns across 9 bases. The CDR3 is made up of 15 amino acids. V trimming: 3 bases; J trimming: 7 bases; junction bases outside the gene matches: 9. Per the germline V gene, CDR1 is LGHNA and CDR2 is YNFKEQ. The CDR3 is CASSQRMTGGGGYTF. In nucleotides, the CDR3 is TGTGCCAGCAGCCAGAGAATGACAGGGGGGGGTGGCTACACCTTC.

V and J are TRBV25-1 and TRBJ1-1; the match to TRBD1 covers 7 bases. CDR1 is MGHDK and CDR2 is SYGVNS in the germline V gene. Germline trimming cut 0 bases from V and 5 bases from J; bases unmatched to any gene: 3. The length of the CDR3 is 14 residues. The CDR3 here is CASSEYTGVTEAFF. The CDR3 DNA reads TGTGCCAGCAGTGAATACACAGGGGTAACTGAAGCTTTCTTT. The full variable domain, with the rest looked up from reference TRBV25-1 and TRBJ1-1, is EADIYQTPRYLVIGTGKKITLECSQTMGHDKMYWYQQDPGMELHLIHYSYGVNSTEKGDLSSESTVSRIRTEHFPLTLESARPSHTSQYLCASSEYTGVTEAFFGQGTRLTVV.

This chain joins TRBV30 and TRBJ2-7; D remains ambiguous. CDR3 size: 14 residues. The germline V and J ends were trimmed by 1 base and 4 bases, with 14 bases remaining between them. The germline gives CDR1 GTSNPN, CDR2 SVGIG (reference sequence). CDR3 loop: CAWSDKNRDYEQYF. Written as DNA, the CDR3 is TGTGCCTGGAGTGATAAGAACAGAGATTACGAGCAGTACTTC.

CDR3 sequence: CASSPWTGNIYGYTF. As DNA, the CDR3 is TGTGCCAGCAGCCCCTGGACAGGGAACATCTATGGCTACACCTTC. The V call is TRBV9, the J call TRBJ1-2, with 8 bases matching TRBD1. The trim removed 4 bases at V and 4 bases at J, leaving 9 bases unmatched. CDR3 length: 15 amino acids. Germline assignment: CDR1 SGDLS and CDR2 YYNGEE.

The CDR3 DNA follows: TGCGCCAGCAGTAAAGGGAGCTCCTACGAGCAGTACTTC. This sequence encodes CASSKGSSYEQYF. This rearrangement joins TRBV5-1 to TRBJ2-7, with a possible D match to TRBD2 (5 bases). CDR3 length: 13 residues. Trimming stripped 5 bases from V and 0 bases from J, with 9 bases between. CDR1 is SGHRS, CDR2 YFSETQ, per germline.

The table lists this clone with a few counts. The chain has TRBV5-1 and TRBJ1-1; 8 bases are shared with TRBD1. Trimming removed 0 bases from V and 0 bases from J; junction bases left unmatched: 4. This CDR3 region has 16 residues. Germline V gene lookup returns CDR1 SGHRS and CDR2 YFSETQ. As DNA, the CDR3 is TGCGCCAGCAGCTTGGCAATGACAGGGGTGAACACTGAAGCTTTCTTT. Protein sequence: CASSLAMTGVNTEAFF.

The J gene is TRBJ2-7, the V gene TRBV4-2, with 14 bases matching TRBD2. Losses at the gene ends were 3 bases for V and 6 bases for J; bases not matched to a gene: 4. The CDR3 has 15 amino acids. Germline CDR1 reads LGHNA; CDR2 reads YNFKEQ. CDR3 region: CASSQTSGGASEQYF. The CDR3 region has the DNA TGTGCCAGCAGCCAGACTAGCGGGGGGGCCAGCGAGCAGTACTTC.

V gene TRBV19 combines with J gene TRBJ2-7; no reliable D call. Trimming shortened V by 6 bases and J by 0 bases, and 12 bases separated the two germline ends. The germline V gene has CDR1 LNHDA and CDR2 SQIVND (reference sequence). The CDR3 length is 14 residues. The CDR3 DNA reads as TGTGCCAGTAGCGCGCAGGCCTCCTCCTACGAGCAGTACTTC. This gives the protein CASSAQASSYEQYF.

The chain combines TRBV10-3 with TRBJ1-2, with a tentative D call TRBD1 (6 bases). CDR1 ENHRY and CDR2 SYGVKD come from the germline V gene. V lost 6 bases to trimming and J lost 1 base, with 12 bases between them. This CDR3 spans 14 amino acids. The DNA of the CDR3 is TGTGCCATCAGGGGGGACACCTATAACTATGGCTACACCTTC. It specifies CAIRGDTYNYGYTF.